Below are 9 T cell receptor beta chains sequenced from a single sample in a study of HIV-infected patients and healthy controls. TCRdb ran MiXCR on the 5' RACE reads and lists one entry per CDR3 protein. The repertoire includes about 70,000 distinct CDR3 sequences, about 16% of them detected once, and approximately 5.2% sits in the top ten. Sequenced material: CD4+ T cells from blood. The receptor set was obtained from a human donor in good health.

This clonotype occurred a few times. The chain joins TRBV10-3 to TRBJ2-1; the match to TRBD2 covers 9 bases. CDR1 and CDR2 (germline): ENHRY, SYGVKD. Losses at the gene ends were 2 bases for V and 0 bases for J; bases not matched to a gene: 2. The CDR3 loop spans 16 amino acids. The CDR3 coding sequence is TGTGCCATCAGTGAGCGACTAGCGGACTCCTACAATGAGCAGTTCTTC. Translated, it gives CAISERLADSYNEQFF.

This clonotype was seen a few times. The chain couples TRBV19 to TRBJ1-6, with 9 bases lining up with TRBD1. The germline V gene encodes CDR1 LNHDA and CDR2 SQIVND (reference sequence). The CDR3 length is 19 residues. V was clipped by 5 bases and J by 9 bases; unmatched bases: 20. The CDR3 DNA reads as TGTGCCAGTAGTCAAATCTGGCCCCCGGCACAGGGGGCCGTTTCACCCCTCCACTTT. This sequence encodes CASSQIWPPAQGAVSPLHF.

This clonotype was detected only a few times. The chain has TRBV7-9 and TRBJ2-3, with 8 bases fitting TRBD2. V was clipped by 5 bases and J by 8 bases; unmatched bases: 6. This CDR3 spans 13 amino acids. CDR1 is SEHNR, CDR2 FQNEAQ, per germline (reference sequence). The CDR3 sequence is CASSPGGAGTQYF. The CDR3 region has the DNA TGTGCCAGCAGCCCGGGGGGGGCAGGTACGCAGTATTTT.

This clonotype was recorded a few times. This chain uses TRBV6-6 with TRBJ2-3; 7 nucleotides agree with TRBD1. The V gene end was trimmed by 6 bases and the J gene end by 2 bases; junction bases not matched to a gene: 5. From germline, CDR1 is MNHNY and CDR2 SVGAGI (reference sequence). This CDR3 comprises 14 residues. The DNA for the CDR3 is TGTGCCAGCAGGAAGGGGGCAATCACAGATACGCAGTATTTT. It translates to CASRKGAITDTQYF.

This clonotype was found many times. The chain combines TRBV6-2 or TRBV6-3 with TRBJ2-3; unclear D gene. Germline V gene lookup returns CDR1 MNHEY and CDR2 SVGEGT. The length of the CDR3 is 11 residues. V lost 6 bases and J 3 bases, leaving 4 bases between the germline ends. CDR3 sequence (DNA): TGTGCCAGCAGGAAGACAGATACGCAGTATTTT. Encoded protein: CASRKTDTQYF.

The chain is built from TRBV6-5 and TRBJ2-1; perhaps TRBD1 as D (6 bases). V was pared by 7 bases and J by 5 bases, with 9 bases between. Per the germline V gene, CDR1 is MNHEY and CDR2 is SVGAGI. This CDR3 is 12 amino acids long. CDR3 DNA: TGTGCCAGCACACAGGGTAACAATGAGCAGTTCTTC. It codes for CASTQGNNEQFF.

The V call is TRBV2, the J call TRBJ2-7, with no clear D. V lost 10 bases and J lost 0, with 10 bases in between. CDR3 length: 12 residues. Germline V CDR1 and CDR2: SNHLY, FYNNEI. The CDR3 here is CATTTSSYEQYF. The CDR3 DNA is TGTGCCACCACCACAAGCTCCTACGAGCAGTACTTC.

This clonotype was recorded many times. The rearrangement uses TRBV7-9 and TRBJ2-7, with D maybe TRBD2 (5 bases). This CDR3 has 13 residues. Trimming removed 4 bases at V and 3 bases at J, with 10 bases between. CDR1 and CDR2 from the germline V gene are SEHNR and FQNEAQ (reference sequence). The CDR3 DNA reads TGTGCCAGCAGCTCCGATCGGGGCTACGAGCAGTACTTC. This translates into CASSSDRGYEQYF.

The chain uses TRBV2 and TRBJ2-1; 10 bases agree with TRBD2. Germline CDR1 SNHLY, CDR2 FYNNEI. Unmatched junction bases numbered 11, after V lost 6 bases and J lost 0 bases. This CDR3 has 18 residues. In nucleotides, the CDR3 is TGTGCCAGCAGCCCGTCATCACTAGCGGGGCTCTCCTACAATGAGCAGTTCTTC. Its translation: CASSPSSLAGLSYNEQFF. The full variable domain, completed using reference TRBV2 and TRBJ2-1, is EPEVTQTPSHQVTQMGQEVILRCVPISNHLYFYWYRQILGQKVEFLVSFYNNEISEKSEIFDDQFSVERPDGSNFTLKIRSTKLEDSAMYFCASSPSSLAGLSYNEQFFGPGTRLTVL.